This TCR beta chain is from a study of T cell changes during pregnancy in multiple sclerosis. Libraries were prepared by immunoSEQ multiplex PCR; TCRdb keeps only in-frame clonotypes and omits some of them. This table holds 45,000 to 60,000 clones, around nine tenths found once. The CDR3 consists of 16 residues. The V gene end was trimmed by 5 bases and the J gene end by 5 bases; junction bases not matched to a gene: 16. Germline CDR1 is GTSNPN and CDR2 is SVGIG (reference sequence). V usage is TRBV30 and J usage is TRBJ1-2; 8 bases are shared with TRBD1. The receptor's source is a female donor with multiple sclerosis, enrolled in a pregnancy study. Sample: CD4+ T cells from peripheral blood mononuclear cells, taken before pregnancy. The CDR3 region is CAWGHPGTGLIYGYTF. CDR3 bases: TGTGCCTGGGGGCACCCCGGGACAGGCCTAATATATGGCTACACCTTC.